These 30 T cell receptor beta chains originate from one sample sequenced in a study of T cell changes during pregnancy in multiple sclerosis. Libraries were prepared by immunoSEQ multiplex PCR; TCRdb keeps only in-frame clonotypes and omits some of them. In the table there are approximately 100,000 clones, more than 85% of which are singletons. The sample consisted of peripheral blood, taken after pregnancy. The receptors were sampled from a female donor with multiple sclerosis, enrolled in a pregnancy study.

The CDR3 loop is CASSQDPDRGDVMNTEAFF. The CDR3 DNA sequence: TGCGCCAGCAGCCAAGATCCCGACAGGGGCGACGTAATGAACACTGAAGCTTTCTTT. The genes are TRBV4-1 and TRBJ1-1; TRBD1 aligns across 8 bases. Germline V gene data show CDR1 as MGHRA and CDR2 as YSYEKL. The CDR3 covers 19 residues. The J segment lost 0 bases and the V segment lost 0 bases, leaving 12 bases of the junction unmatched.

This rearrangement joins TRBV5-4 to TRBJ1-3; D is undetermined. Germline CDR1 reads SGHNT; CDR2 reads YYREEE (reference sequence). Trimming removed 4 bases at V and 2 bases at J, with 7 bases between. There are 13 residues in the CDR3. As DNA, the CDR3 is TGTGCCAGCAGCGGAGGTACTGGAAACACCATATATTTT. Its protein is CASSGGTGNTIYF. The variable domain in full, completed from reference TRBV5-4 and TRBJ1-3, reads ETGVTQSPTHLIKTRGQQVTLRCSSQSGHNTVSWYQQALGQGPQFIFQYYREEENGRGNFPPRFSGLQFPNYSSELNVNALELDDSALYLCASSGGTGNTIYFGEGSWLTVV.

The chain links TRBV7-9 to TRBJ2-1, with D perhaps TRBD2 (6 bases). CDR1 and CDR2 (germline): SEHNR, FQNEAQ (reference sequence). Trimming shortened V by 1 base and J by 7 bases, and 14 bases separated the two germline ends. This CDR3 contains 15 residues. CDR3: CASSLVPGAGNEQFF. The DNA for the CDR3 is TGTGCCAGCAGCTTAGTGCCGGGAGCCGGGAATGAGCAGTTCTTC.

This chain uses TRBV5-1 with TRBJ2-3, with D perhaps TRBD1 (5 bases). The CDR3 has 14 amino acids. Germline V gene sequence: CDR1 SGHRS, CDR2 YFSETQ. With 0 bases removed from V and 4 bases from J, the gap between germline ends came to 9 bases. The CDR3 coding sequence is TGCGCCAGCAGCTTGGACAGGCAGTCAGATACGCAGTATTTT. Protein sequence: CASSLDRQSDTQYF.

This clone showed up just a few times. The chain links TRBV6-5 to TRBJ1-6; 8 bases map to TRBD1. The length of the CDR3 is 14 residues. Germline loops: CDR1 MNHEY, CDR2 SVGAGI. V shed 5 bases and J 6 bases; nucleotides not matched to a gene: 3. The CDR3 region is CASSRTGFNSPLHF. The CDR3 nucleotides read TGTGCCAGCAGTCGGACAGGGTTTAATTCACCCCTCCACTTT.

The chain recombines TRBV18 with TRBJ2-7, with TRBD1 as a possible D gene (6 bases). The CDR3 is 16 amino acids. Trimming took 5 bases from V and 3 from J, leaving 20 bases between them. CDR1 and CDR2 from the germline V gene are KGHSH and LQKENI. CDR3 residues: CASSTIQGKQYYEQYF. The DNA for the CDR3 is TGTGCCAGCTCAACTATACAGGGAAAGCAATACTACGAGCAGTACTTC.

The gene calls are TRBV2 and TRBJ2-2; D may be TRBD2 (7 bases). The V end lost 7 bases, the J end lost 4 bases, and 13 bases lay between the germline ends. Germline V CDR1 and CDR2: SNHLY, FYNNEI. The CDR3 has 14 amino acids. CDR3 in amino acids: CASTEGGATGELFF. The CDR3 DNA sequence: TGTGCCAGCACCGAAGGGGGGGCCACCGGGGAGCTGTTTTTT.

The chain uses TRBV9 and TRBJ2-5; 9 bases are a match to TRBD1. Germline values: CDR1 SGDLS, CDR2 YYNGEE. Germline trimming cut 4 bases from V and 3 bases from J; bases unmatched to any gene: 10. The CDR3 loop spans 16 amino acids. The CDR3 DNA follows: TGTGCCAGCAGCCCGTCCGTGGGACAGGGAGAAGAGACCCAGTACTTC. Translating it yields CASSPSVGQGEETQYF.

This clone is a singleton in its sample. This rearrangement joins TRBV6-1 to TRBJ1-2, with D maybe TRBD1 (6 bases). The CDR3 contains 14 residues. Per the germline V gene, CDR1 is MNHNS and CDR2 is SASEGT. The V and J ends lost 5 bases and 7 bases respectively, with 17 bases between them. This chain's CDR3 is CASSQSPQGSGYTF. The DNA for the CDR3 is TGTGCCAGCAGTCAAAGCCCACAGGGTTCTGGCTACACCTTC.

This clone showed up just once. The V and J genes are TRBV13 and TRBJ1-2; D is possibly TRBD1 (6 bases). The CDR3 is made up of 16 amino acids. Between the trimmed V and J ends, which lost 5 bases and 3 bases, there was a span of 19 bases. CDR1 is PRHDT and CDR2 is FYEKMQ in the germline V gene (reference sequence). CDR3 DNA sequence: TGTGCCAGCAGCCCCAGGACAGTGAGAGATTACTATGGCTACACCTTC. Amino acids: CASSPRTVRDYYGYTF. The complete variable domain, with remaining parts taken from reference TRBV13 and TRBJ1-2, reads AAGVIQSPRHLIKEKRETATLKCYPIPRHDTVYWYQQGPGQDPQFLISFYEKMQSDKGSIPDRFSAQQFSDYHSELNMSSLELGDSALYFCASSPRTVRDYYGYTFGSGTRLTVV.

About this clone itself: The junction does not match germline at one end; this may be a read error. V usage is TRBV7-7 and J usage is TRBJ2-5; D is unclear. The CDR3 has 13 amino acids. Germline V CDR1 and CDR2: SSHAT, FNYEAQ (reference sequence). The CDR3 spells CASSSGRQETQYF. DNA of the CDR3: TGTGCTAGCAGCTCGGGTCGCCAAGAGACCCAGTACTTC.

In this sample, this clone turned up once. The chain couples TRBV9 to TRBJ2-7; D is perhaps TRBD2 (7 bases). Germline lookup yields CDR1 SGDLS and CDR2 YYNGEE. With 3 bases removed from V and 3 bases from J, the gap between germline ends came to 16 bases. CDR3 length: 15 residues. The CDR3 loop is CASSETGGLDYEQYF. In DNA, the CDR3 is TGTGCCAGCAGCGAAACGGGGGGCCTTGACTACGAGCAGTACTTC. Complete variable domain (other parts from reference TRBV9 and TRBJ2-7): DSGVTQTPKHLITATGQRVTLRCSPRSGDLSVYWYQQSLDQGLQFLIQYYNGEERAKGNILERFSAQQFPDLHSELNLSSLELGDSALYFCASSETGGLDYEQYFGPGTRLTVT.

The rearrangement uses TRBV4-1 and TRBJ1-5; the D is unclear. CDR1 MGHRA and CDR2 YSYEKL come from the germline V gene. V dropped 2 bases and J dropped 8 bases, with 10 bases sitting between them. The CDR3 is made up of 13 amino acids. The CDR3 spells CASSQSVPEPQHF. CDR3 DNA sequence: TGCGCCAGCAGCCAATCCGTTCCGGAGCCCCAGCATTTT.

V and J are TRBV7-6 and TRBJ2-5; a weak D match, TRBD1 (6 bases). The CDR3 contains 15 residues. Germline lookup yields CDR1 SGHVS and CDR2 FNYEAQ. Trimming took off 1 base at V and 6 bases at J, with 15 bases between the two ends. Here the CDR3 reads CASSLGSGVEQTQYF. The DNA for the CDR3 is TGTGCCAGCAGCTTAGGTTCAGGGGTCGAGCAGACCCAGTACTTC.

The chain links TRBV6-6 to TRBJ2-2; D not certain. V lost 4 bases, J lost 5 bases, and 2 bases lay in between. From germline, CDR1 is MNHNY and CDR2 SVGAGI (reference sequence). The CDR3 totals 11 residues. This CDR3 is CASSSTGELFF. The CDR3 DNA sequence: TGTGCCAGCAGTTCAACCGGGGAGCTGTTTTTT.

The chain links TRBV18 to TRBJ1-1; the match to TRBD1 covers 8 bases. CDR3 length equals 15 residues. V lost 0 bases to trimming and J lost 6 bases; unmatched junction nucleotides: 6. Germline CDR1 KGHSH, CDR2 LQKENI. CDR3 amino acids: CASSPPPGTGPEAFF. The CDR3 region has the DNA TGTGCCAGCTCACCACCCCCGGGGACAGGTCCTGAAGCTTTCTTT.

The gene calls are TRBV9 and TRBJ2-4, with 7 bases fitting TRBD2. The germline V gene has CDR1 SGDLS and CDR2 YYNGEE. Unmatched junction bases numbered 5, after V lost 0 bases and J lost 2 bases. The CDR3 spans 16 residues. The chain's CDR3 is CASSVDPAGTKNIQYF. CDR3 in DNA: TGTGCCAGCAGCGTAGATCCAGCGGGGACCAAAAACATTCAGTACTTC. The full variable domain, completed using reference TRBV9 and TRBJ2-4, is DSGVTQTPKHLITATGQRVTLRCSPRSGDLSVYWYQQSLDQGLQFLIQYYNGEERAKGNILERFSAQQFPDLHSELNLSSLELGDSALYFCASSVDPAGTKNIQYFGAGTRLSVL.

The V gene is TRBV6-6, the J gene TRBJ2-5; possibly TRBD1 for D (6 bases). Trimming took 0 bases from V and 4 from J, leaving 9 bases between them. CDR3 length equals 14 residues. The germline V gene encodes CDR1 MNHNY and CDR2 SVGAGI (reference sequence). In nucleotides, the CDR3 is TGTGCCAGCAGTTACTCCCAGGGGCTAGAGACCCAGTACTTC. Translated: CASSYSQGLETQYF.

This chain's CDR3 is CARPFGLHLSSTDTQYF. For the CDR3, the DNA is TGTGCCAGGCCCTTCGGACTCCACCTATCTAGCACAGATACGCAGTATTTT. J is TRBJ2-3 and V is TRBV6-4; tentative D call: TRBD2 (5 bases). The germline CDR1 and CDR2 sequences are MRHNA and SNTAGT. V was shortened by 9 bases and J by 0 bases, with 22 bases between the two germline ends. The CDR3 consists of 17 residues.

The genes are TRBV7-6 and TRBJ2-2, with no clear D. Germline V gene sequence: CDR1 SGHVS, CDR2 FNYEAQ. CDR3 size: 14 residues. The germline V and J ends were trimmed by 2 bases and 0 bases, with 4 bases remaining between them. Here the CDR3 DNA reads TGTGCCAGCAGCTTATATCCGAACACCGGGGAGCTGTTTTTT. It translates to CASSLYPNTGELFF.

V and J are TRBV5-1 and TRBJ1-4, with 8 bases lining up with TRBD1. The V and J ends lost 0 bases and 8 bases, in that order; junction bases with no gene match: 3. The CDR3 is made up of 14 amino acids. Germline values: CDR1 SGHRS, CDR2 YFSETQ. The chain's CDR3 is CASSLGRGQEKLFF. CDR3 DNA: TGCGCCAGCAGCTTGGGCAGGGGGCAGGAAAAACTGTTTTTT.

The DNA of the CDR3 is TGTGCCTGGAGTGTACTGGGAGGGCGGGGTGAAAAACTGTTTTTT. This gives the protein CAWSVLGGRGEKLFF. V usage is TRBV30 and J usage is TRBJ1-4; D not resolved. This CDR3 region has 15 residues. Trimming removed 0 bases from V and 7 bases from J, with 15 bases in between. Germline V gene sequence: CDR1 GTSNPN, CDR2 SVGIG (reference sequence).

V is TRBV19 and J is TRBJ1-1; D perhaps matches TRBD1 (6 bases). The CDR3 sequence is 15 residues long. Germline V gene sequence: CDR1 LNHDA, CDR2 SQIVND (reference sequence). V shed 9 bases and J shed 1 base, with 18 bases lying between them. The CDR3 is CASRGLMSRNTEAFF. The CDR3 DNA reads as TGTGCCAGCAGGGGACTAATGAGCCGGAACACTGAAGCTTTCTTT.

The genes are TRBV5-1 and TRBJ2-3; 8 bases match TRBD2. The CDR3 is made up of 16 amino acids. With 1 base clipped from V and 0 bases from J, the junction kept 4 bases outside the gene matches. Germline V gives CDR1 SGHRS, CDR2 YFSETQ. This CDR3 is CASSLRASGSTDTQYF. The CDR3 DNA reads TGCGCCAGCAGCTTGCGGGCTAGCGGGAGCACAGATACGCAGTATTTT.

The chain links TRBV6-4 to TRBJ1-6; no clear D gene. Germline V gene data show CDR1 as MRHNA and CDR2 as SNTAGT. Trimming stripped 2 bases from V and 5 bases from J, with 4 bases between. The CDR3 contains 13 residues. CDR3 sequence reads: CASSDNNNSPLHF. CDR3 in DNA: TGTGCCAGCAGTGACAACAATAATTCACCCCTCCACTTT.

This clone was found a few times. The chain employs TRBV6-5 and TRBJ2-6; the D gene is possibly TRBD1 (6 bases). V lost 4 bases and J lost 2, with 12 bases in between. The germline V gene has CDR1 MNHEY and CDR2 SVGAGI. The CDR3 runs to 16 residues. Here the CDR3 reads CASSFTGTPGANVLTF. The CDR3 region has the DNA TGTGCCAGCAGTTTCACCGGGACACCTGGGGCCAACGTCCTGACTTTC.

The chain employs TRBV10-3 and TRBJ2-1; TRBD2 is a possible D gene (6 bases). The CDR3 covers 13 residues. V was shortened by 5 bases and J by 3 bases, with 8 bases between the two germline ends. Germline V gene sequence: CDR1 ENHRY, CDR2 SYGVKD. In DNA, the CDR3 is TGTGCCATCAGTCGGGACTTCTACAATGAGCAGTTCTTC. This codes for CAISRDFYNEQFF.

The genes are TRBV5-1 and TRBJ2-2; TRBD2 might be the D (6 bases). The CDR3 extends over 14 amino acids. Trimming pared 5 bases from V and 4 bases from J, leaving 12 bases between. In germline, CDR1 is SGHRS, CDR2 YFSETQ. CDR3 amino acids: CASRSAGSTGELFF. CDR3 coding DNA: TGCGCCAGCAGATCTGCCGGGAGCACCGGGGAGCTGTTTTTT.

The rearrangement joins TRBV7-8 to TRBJ2-1; 14 positions match TRBD2. CDR3 length: 15 amino acids. The trim removed 1 base at V and 8 bases at J, leaving 1 base unmatched. Germline V gives CDR1 SGHVS, CDR2 FQNEAQ. The CDR3 here is CASSLGTSGRYEQFF. The CDR3 DNA sequence: TGTGCCAGCAGCTTAGGGACTAGCGGGAGGTATGAGCAGTTCTTC. Full variable domain (outside the CDR3, taken from reference TRBV7-8 and TRBJ2-1): GAGVSQSPRYKVAKRGQDVALRCDPISGHVSLFWYQQALGQGPEFLTYFQNEAQLDKSGLPSDRFFAERPEGSVSTLKIQRTQQEDSAVYLCASSLGTSGRYEQFFGPGTRLTVL.

The chain employs TRBV7-8 and TRBJ1-2; D is uncertain. The CDR3 sequence is 12 residues long. Per germline, CDR1 SGHVS and CDR2 FQNEAQ. Trimming left V 5 bases short and J 5 bases short, with 9 bases between. The CDR3 region is CASSPGLYGYTF. CDR3 in DNA: TGTGCCAGCAGCCCTGGACTTTATGGCTACACCTTC.